Given below is one T cell receptor beta chain in context. This clone occurred once. Which antigen it targets is not known. The sample holds no much larger clone one base away, and base qualities are not on file. The CDR3 regions of human TCRbeta chains were subjected to immunosequencing. The authors' pipeline ran thus. Repertoire TCRs were checked for matches against a reference library of SARS-CoV-2-specific TCRs that had been generated using the MIRA antigen-specificity platform. Breadth meant the fraction of unique TCRs that were SARS-CoV-2-associated, whereas depth meant the fraction of total T cells that were SARS-CoV-2-associated. Using the MIRA data, each spike-specific TCR was mapped to the spike region that the TCR reacts to and placed in a CD4 or CD8 class. Log10-transformed breadth and depth values were compared by one-way ANOVA with Sidak's multiple comparisons tests. Held by TCRdb, this immuneACCESS table contains in-frame sequences only and omits some clones. Under half of the omission traces to an unresolved V gene where checked; the cause of the rest is unknown. The V and J calls and clone size are taken from that table; D and trimming were inferred from the DNA. The sample table records about 93,000 clones; over 75% of these occur just once. The top ten constitute less than 20% of the sample.

The sample's time point label is to be understood as: baseline before first vaccination. Vaccinee samples came from UK trials COV001 and COV002, including a single-blind randomized controlled phase 2/3 trial of AZD1222 (ChAdOx1 nCoV-19) in healthy adults. For TCRbeta chain sequencing, PBMC samples from trial participants were taken at day 0 and at day 28 after the second dose. The data derive from a study of T cell responses to AZD1222 COVID-19 vaccine (dated by TCRdb to the early 2020s). With respect to the entire study: AZD1222 recipients given second doses at about 4 weeks or at about 12 weeks were pooled, since spike-specific TCR depth and breadth were not found to differ between the two schedules. TCR sequencing covered fewer than 250 trial participants: some 210 given two doses of AZD1222 and 26 given two doses of MenACWY control vaccine. Trial participants were enrolled by age into 18-55, 56-69 and 70-plus year subgroups, with roughly 150, 30 and 60 TCR-sequenced participants respectively. Study-wide conclusions, independent of this receptor: Conclusions about previously exposed vaccinees are limited, since just a handful of AZD1222 recipients were seropositive for SARS-CoV-2 at baseline. After two AZD1222 doses, both the breadth and the depth of spike-specific TCRs were significantly higher than at day 0 and than in MenACWY recipients. Participants were mostly white British and included more females than males, and it was suggested by the authors that clonal diversity may have been underestimated. No day 14 peak-response samples were available, so repertoires were characterized only after the peak T cell response. Nearly half of unique spike-specific TCRs reportedly recognized epitopes outside regions mutated in the B.1.351 and B.1.1.7 variants. In the small 56-69-year group, the increase in depth fell short of significance, most likely because of low power. The whole spike protein was spanned by vaccine-associated CD4 TCRs, and dominant responses were seen in regions 160-218 and 743-854.

Trimming removed 0 bases from V and 0 bases from J, leaving 6 bases between the germline ends. The CDR3 contains 15 residues, cysteine and phenylalanine counted. Only the CDR3 region is kept as DNA, spanning 45 bases read in frame from base 1. CDR1 and CDR2, per the germline V gene, are SGHRS and YFSETQ. The sample here was peripheral blood, taken on day 0 of AZD1222 vaccination. The receptor was isolated from an adult in good health. Recombination connected TRBV5-1 to TRBJ1-4; possibly the D gene is TRBD1, per 5 matching bases. The nucleotide sequence reads TGCGCCAGCAGCTTGGGACAGACAACTAATGAAAAACTGTTTTTT. Its coded protein is CASSLGQTTNEKLFF.